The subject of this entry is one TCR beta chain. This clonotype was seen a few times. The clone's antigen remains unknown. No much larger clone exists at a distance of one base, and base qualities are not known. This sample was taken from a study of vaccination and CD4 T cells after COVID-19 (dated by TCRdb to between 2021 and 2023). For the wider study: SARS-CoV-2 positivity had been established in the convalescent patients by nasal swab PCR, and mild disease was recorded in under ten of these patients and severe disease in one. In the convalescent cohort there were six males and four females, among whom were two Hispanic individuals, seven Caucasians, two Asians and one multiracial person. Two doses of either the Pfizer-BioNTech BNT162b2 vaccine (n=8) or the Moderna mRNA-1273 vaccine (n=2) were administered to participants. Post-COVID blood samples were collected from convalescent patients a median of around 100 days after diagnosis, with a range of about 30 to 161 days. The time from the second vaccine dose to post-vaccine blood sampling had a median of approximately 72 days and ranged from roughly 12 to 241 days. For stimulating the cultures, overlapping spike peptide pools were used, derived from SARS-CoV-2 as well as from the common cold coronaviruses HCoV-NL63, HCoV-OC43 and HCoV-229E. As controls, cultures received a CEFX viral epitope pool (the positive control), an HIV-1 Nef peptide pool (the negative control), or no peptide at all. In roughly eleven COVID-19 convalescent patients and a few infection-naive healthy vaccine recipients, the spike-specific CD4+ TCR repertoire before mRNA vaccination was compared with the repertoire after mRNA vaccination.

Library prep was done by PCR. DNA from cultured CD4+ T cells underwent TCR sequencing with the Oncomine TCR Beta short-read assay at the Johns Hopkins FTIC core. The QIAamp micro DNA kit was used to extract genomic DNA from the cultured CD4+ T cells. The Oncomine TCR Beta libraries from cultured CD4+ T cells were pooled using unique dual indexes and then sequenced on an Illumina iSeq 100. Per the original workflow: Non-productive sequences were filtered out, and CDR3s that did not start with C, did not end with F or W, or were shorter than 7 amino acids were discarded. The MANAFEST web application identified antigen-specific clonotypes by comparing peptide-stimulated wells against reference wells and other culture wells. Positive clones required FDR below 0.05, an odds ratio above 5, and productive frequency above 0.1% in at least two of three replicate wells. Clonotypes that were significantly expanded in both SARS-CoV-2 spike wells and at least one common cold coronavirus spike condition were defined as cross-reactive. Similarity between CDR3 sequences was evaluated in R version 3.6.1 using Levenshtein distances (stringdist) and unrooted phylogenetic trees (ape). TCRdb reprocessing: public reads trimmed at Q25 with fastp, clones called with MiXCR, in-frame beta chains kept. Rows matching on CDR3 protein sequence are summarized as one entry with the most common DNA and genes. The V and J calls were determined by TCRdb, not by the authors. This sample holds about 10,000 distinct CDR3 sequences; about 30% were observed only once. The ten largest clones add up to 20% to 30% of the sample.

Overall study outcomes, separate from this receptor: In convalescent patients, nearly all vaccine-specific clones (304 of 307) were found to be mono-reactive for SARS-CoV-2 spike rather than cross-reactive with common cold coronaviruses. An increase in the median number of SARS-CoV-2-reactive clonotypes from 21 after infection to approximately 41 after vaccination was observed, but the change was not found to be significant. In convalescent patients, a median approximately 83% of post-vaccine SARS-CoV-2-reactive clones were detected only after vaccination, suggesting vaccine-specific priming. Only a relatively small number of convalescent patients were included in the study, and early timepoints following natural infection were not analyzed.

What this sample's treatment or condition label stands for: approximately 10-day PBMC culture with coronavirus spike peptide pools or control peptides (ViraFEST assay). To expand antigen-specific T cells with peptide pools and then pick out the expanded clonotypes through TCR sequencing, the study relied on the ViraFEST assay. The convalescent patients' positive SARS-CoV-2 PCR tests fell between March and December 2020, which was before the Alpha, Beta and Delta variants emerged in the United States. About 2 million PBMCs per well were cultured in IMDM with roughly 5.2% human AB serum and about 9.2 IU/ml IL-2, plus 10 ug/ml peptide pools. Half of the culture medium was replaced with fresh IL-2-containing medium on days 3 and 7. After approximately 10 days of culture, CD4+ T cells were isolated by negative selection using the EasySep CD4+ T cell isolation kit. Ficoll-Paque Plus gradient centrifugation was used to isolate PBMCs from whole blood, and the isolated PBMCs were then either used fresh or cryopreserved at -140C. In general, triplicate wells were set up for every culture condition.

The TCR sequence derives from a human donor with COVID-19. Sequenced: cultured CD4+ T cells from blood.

The CDR3 loop reads CASSPLPNANTGELFF. The bases read TGTGCCAGCTCACCATTACCGAACGCGAACACCGGGGAGCTGTTTTTT. Recombination connected TRBV18 to TRBJ2-2; there is no confident call for the D gene. The germline V gene yields KGHSH for CDR1 and LQKENI for CDR2. The CDR3 runs 16 residues from the cysteine to the phenylalanine. Only the CDR3 DNA is retained, 48 bases long and in frame from the first base. V loses 2 bases of germline sequence and J loses 0 bases, and the interval between the two ends is 10 bases. Reference TRBV18 and TRBJ2-2 genes cover what lies past the CDR3, so the full variable domain is NAGVMQNPRHLVRRRGQEARLRCSPMKGHSHVYWYRQLPEEGLKFMVYLQKENIIDESGMPKERFSAEFPKEGPSILRIQQVVRGDSAAYFCASSPLPNANTGELFFGEGSRLTVL.